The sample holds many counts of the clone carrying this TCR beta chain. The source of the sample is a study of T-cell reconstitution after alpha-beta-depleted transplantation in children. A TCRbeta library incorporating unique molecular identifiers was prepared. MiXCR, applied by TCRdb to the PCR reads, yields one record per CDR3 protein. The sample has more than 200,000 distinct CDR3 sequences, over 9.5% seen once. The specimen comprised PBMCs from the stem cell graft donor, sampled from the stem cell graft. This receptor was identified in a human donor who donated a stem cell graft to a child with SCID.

The chain's CDR3 is CASSAQGYEQYF. The DNA of the CDR3 is TGTGCCAGCAGCGCCCAAGGGTACGAGCAGTACTTC. The gene calls are TRBV7-2 and TRBJ2-7; no clear D. There are 12 residues in the CDR3. Germline CDR1 is SGHTA and CDR2 is FQGNSA. The V gene lost 5 bases and the J gene lost 4 bases, with 9 bases spanning the gap.